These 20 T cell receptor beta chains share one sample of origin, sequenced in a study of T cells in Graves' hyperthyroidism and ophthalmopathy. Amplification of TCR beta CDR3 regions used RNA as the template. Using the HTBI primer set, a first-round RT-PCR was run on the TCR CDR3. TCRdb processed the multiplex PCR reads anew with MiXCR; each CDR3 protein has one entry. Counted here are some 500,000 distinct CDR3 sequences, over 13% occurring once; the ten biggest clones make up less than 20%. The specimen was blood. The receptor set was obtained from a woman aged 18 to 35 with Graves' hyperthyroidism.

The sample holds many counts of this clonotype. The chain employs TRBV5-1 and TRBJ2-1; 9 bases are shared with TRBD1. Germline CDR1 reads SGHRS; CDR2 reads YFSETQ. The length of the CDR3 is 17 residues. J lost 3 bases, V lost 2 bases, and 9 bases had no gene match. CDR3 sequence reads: CASSFQPRDRDYNEQFF. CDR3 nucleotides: TGCGCCAGCAGCTTTCAACCCCGGGACAGGGACTACAATGAGCAGTTCTTC.

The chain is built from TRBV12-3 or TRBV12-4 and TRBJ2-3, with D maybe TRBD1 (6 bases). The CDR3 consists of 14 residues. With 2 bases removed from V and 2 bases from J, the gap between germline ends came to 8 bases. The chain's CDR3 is CASSLRGYTDTQYF. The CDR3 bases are TGTGCCAGCAGTTTAAGGGGGTACACAGATACGCAGTATTTT.

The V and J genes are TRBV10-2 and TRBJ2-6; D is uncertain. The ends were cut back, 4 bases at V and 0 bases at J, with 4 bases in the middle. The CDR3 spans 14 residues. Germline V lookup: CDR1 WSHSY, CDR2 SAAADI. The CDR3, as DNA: TGCGCCAGCAGTGGAGCCTCTGGGGCCAACGTCCTGACTTTC. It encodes CASSGASGANVLTF.

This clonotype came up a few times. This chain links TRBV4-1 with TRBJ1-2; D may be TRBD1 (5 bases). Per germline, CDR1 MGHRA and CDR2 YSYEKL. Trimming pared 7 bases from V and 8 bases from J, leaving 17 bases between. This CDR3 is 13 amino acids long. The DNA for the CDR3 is TGCGCCAGCACCGCAAGGGGTATGGGCGGCTACACCTTC. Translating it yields CASTARGMGGYTF.

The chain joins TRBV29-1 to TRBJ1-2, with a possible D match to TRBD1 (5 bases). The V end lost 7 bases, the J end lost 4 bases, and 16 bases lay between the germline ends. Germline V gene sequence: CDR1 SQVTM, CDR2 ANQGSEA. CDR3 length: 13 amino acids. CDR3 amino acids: CSGVRDPIYGYTF. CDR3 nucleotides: TGCAGCGGAGTCCGGGACCCAATCTATGGCTACACCTTC.

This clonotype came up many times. This chain's CDR3 is CASSLAPPPYGYTF. The CDR3 bases are TGTGCCAGCAGCCTCGCCCCACCACCGTATGGCTACACCTTC. The rearrangement links TRBV3-1 to TRBJ1-2; D is ambiguous. The CDR3 totals 14 residues. Germline assignment: CDR1 LGHDT and CDR2 YNNKEL (reference sequence). Trimming left V 4 bases short and J 5 bases short, with 14 bases between.

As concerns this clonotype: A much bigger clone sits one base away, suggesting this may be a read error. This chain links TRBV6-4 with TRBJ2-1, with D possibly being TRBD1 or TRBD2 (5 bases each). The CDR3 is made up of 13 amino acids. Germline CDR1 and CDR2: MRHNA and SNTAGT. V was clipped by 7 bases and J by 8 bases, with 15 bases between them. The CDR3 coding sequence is TGTGCCAGCAACCAGGGACCTATAGATGAGCAGTTCTTC. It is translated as CASNQGPIDEQFF.

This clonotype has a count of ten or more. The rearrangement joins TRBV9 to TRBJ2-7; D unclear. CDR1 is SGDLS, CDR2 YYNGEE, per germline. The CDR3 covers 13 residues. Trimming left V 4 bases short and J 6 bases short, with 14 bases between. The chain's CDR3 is CASSPPLLLEQYF. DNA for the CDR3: TGTGCCAGCAGCCCGCCACTCCTACTCGAGCAGTACTTC.

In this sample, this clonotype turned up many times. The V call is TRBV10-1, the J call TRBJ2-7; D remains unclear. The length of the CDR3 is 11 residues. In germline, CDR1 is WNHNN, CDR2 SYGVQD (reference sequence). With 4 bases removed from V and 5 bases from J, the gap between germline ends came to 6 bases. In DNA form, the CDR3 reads TGCGCCAGCAGTGCTGGTGACGAGCAGTACTTC. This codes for CASSAGDEQYF.

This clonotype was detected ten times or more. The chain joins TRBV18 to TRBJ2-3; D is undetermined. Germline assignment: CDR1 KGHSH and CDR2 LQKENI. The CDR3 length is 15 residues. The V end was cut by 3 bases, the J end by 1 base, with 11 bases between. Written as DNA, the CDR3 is TGTGCCAGCTCACCCTCGGATCGGGGCACAGATACGCAGTATTTT. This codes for CASSPSDRGTDTQYF.

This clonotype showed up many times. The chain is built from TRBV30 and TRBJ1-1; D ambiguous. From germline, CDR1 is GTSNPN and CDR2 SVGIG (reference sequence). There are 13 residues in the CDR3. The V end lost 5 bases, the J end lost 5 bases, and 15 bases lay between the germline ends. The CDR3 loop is CAWQPISRTEAFF. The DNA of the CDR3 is TGTGCCTGGCAGCCCATCTCGAGGACTGAAGCTTTCTTT. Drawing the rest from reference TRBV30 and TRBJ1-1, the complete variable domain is SQTIHQWPATLVQPVGSPLSLECTVEGTSNPNLYWYRQAAGRGLQLLFYSVGIGQISSEVPQNLSASRPQDRQFILSSKKLLLSDSGFYLCAWQPISRTEAFFGQGTRLTVV.

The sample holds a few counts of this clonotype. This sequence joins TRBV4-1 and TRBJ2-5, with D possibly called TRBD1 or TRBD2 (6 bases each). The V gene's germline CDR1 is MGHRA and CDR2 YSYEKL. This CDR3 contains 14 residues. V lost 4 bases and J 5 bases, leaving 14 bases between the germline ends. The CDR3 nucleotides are TGCGCCAGCAGCCTACCCGGAGGGGGGGAGACCCAGTACTTC. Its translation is CASSLPGGGETQYF.

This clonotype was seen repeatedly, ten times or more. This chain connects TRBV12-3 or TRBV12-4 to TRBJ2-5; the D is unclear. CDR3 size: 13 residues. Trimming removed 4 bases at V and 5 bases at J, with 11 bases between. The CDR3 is CASSSMAGETQYF. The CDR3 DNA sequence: TGTGCCAGCAGTTCCATGGCTGGGGAGACCCAGTACTTC.

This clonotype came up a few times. The CDR3 sequence: CSAIERAGNTGELFF. CDR3 DNA: TGCAGCGCTATCGAGCGGGCGGGGAACACCGGGGAGCTGTTTTTT. The chain combines TRBV29-1 with TRBJ2-2; tentative D call: TRBD2 (6 bases). V lost 7 bases, J lost 1 base, and 16 bases lay in between. CDR1 is SQVTM, CDR2 ANQGSEA, per germline. The CDR3 is made up of 15 amino acids.

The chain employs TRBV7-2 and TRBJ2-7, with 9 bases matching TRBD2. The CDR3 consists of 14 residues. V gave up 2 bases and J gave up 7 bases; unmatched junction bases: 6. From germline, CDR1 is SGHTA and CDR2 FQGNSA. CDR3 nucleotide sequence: TGTGCCAGCAGCTTAAAACTAGCGGGCGATGAGCAGTACGTC. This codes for CASSLKLAGDEQYV.

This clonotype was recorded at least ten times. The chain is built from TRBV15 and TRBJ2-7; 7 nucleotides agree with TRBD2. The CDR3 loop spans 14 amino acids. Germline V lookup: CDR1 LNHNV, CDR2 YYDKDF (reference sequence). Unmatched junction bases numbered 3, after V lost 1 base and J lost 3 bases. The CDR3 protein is CATSRGGGSYEQYF. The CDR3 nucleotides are TGTGCCACCAGCAGAGGGGGAGGGAGCTACGAGCAGTACTTC.

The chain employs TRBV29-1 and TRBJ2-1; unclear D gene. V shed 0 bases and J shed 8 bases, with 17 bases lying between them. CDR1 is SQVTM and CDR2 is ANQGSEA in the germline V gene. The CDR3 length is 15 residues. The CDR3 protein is CSVEESLGARDEQFF. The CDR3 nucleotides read TGCAGCGTTGAAGAGAGCCTAGGAGCTCGGGATGAGCAGTTCTTC.

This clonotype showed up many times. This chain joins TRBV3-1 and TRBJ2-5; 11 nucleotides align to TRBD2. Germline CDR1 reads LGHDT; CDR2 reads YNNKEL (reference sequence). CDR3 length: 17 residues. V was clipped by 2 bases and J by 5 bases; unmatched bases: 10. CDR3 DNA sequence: TGTGCCAGCAGCCAACGAGGTAGCGGGAGGGCAGGCGAGACCCAGTACTTC. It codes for CASSQRGSGRAGETQYF.

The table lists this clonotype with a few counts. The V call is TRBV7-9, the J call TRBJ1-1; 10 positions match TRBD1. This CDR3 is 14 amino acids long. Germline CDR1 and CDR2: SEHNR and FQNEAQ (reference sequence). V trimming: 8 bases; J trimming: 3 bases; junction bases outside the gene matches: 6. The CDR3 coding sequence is TGTGCCAGCTCTCGGGGACAGGGGTACACTGAAGCTTTCTTT. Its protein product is CASSRGQGYTEAFF.

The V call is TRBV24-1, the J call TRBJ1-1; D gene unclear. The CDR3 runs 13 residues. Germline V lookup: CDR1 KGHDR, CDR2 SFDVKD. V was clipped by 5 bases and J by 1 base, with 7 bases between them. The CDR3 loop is CATSASQNTEAFF. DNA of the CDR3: TGTGCCACCAGTGCCTCTCAGAACACTGAAGCTTTCTTT.